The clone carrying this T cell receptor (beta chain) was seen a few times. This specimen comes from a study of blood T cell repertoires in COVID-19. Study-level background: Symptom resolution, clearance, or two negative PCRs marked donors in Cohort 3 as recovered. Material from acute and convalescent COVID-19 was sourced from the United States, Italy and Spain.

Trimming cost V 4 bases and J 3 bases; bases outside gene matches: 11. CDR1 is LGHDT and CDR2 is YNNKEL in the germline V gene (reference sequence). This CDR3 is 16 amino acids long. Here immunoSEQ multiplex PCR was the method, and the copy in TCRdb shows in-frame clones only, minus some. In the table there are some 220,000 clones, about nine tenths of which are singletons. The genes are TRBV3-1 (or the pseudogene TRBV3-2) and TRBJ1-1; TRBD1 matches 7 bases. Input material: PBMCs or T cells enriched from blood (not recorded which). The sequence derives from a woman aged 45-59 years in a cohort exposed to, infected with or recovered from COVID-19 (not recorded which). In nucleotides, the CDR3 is TGTGCCAGCAGCCTACGAACAGGGGCTTATGACACTGAAGCTTTCTTT. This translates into CASSLRTGAYDTEAFF.